The 8 T cell receptor beta chains in this list originate from one sample, sequenced in a study of OX40 agonist ivuxolimab in advanced cancers. TCRdb keeps only in-frame clones here, not all; method: immunoSEQ multiplex PCR. Among tens of thousands of clones, approximately 84% were seen once, and the ten largest hold roughly 4.7%. This specimen consisted of CD4+ or CD8+ T cells sorted from blood, obtained in a trial of the OX40 agonist ivuxolimab. The receptor source for this set is an adult with an advanced solid tumor such as melanoma, head and neck, liver or kidney cancer.

This clone was found once. For the CDR3, the DNA is TGTGCCTGGAGAGGACAGGGGGGGTACTATGGCTACACCTTC. This encodes CAWRGQGGYYGYTF. The chain couples TRBV30 to TRBJ1-2; 10 nucleotides align to TRBD1. V was pared by 3 bases and J by 3 bases, with 4 bases of the junction left unmatched. The CDR3 has 14 amino acids. Germline CDR1 and CDR2: GTSNPN and SVGIG (reference sequence).

The V gene is TRBV18, the J gene TRBJ2-2, with D unresolved. V was shortened by 0 bases and J by 6 bases, with 8 bases between the two germline ends. Germline V gene data show CDR1 as KGHSH and CDR2 as LQKENI. This CDR3 has 14 residues. The CDR3 DNA follows: TGTGCCAGCTCACCACCTTCCGTGGCCGGGGAGCTGTTTTTT. It yields the protein CASSPPSVAGELFF. Together with reference TRBV18 and TRBJ2-2, the CDR3 gives the full variable domain: NAGVMQNPRHLVRRRGQEARLRCSPMKGHSHVYWYRQLPEEGLKFMVYLQKENIIDESGMPKERFSAEFPKEGPSILRIQQVVRGDSAAYFCASSPPSVAGELFFGEGSRLTVL.

This chain uses TRBV7-7 with TRBJ1-1; D not certain. V lost 1 base, J lost 7 bases, and 10 bases lay in between. CDR3 size: 13 residues. Per the germline V gene, CDR1 is SSHAT and CDR2 is FNYEAQ (reference sequence). The CDR3 nucleotides are TGTGCCAGCAGCTTAGATATGTACAGTGAAGCTTTCTTT. Translated, it gives CASSLDMYSEAFF.

J is TRBJ1-2 and V is TRBV6-6; perhaps TRBD1 as D (5 bases). The germline V and J ends were trimmed by 5 bases and 11 bases, with 15 bases remaining between them. The germline gives CDR1 MNHNY, CDR2 SVGAGI (reference sequence). CDR3 size: 12 residues. The CDR3 DNA is TGTGCCAGCAGTATGGGGGTCGGAAAATACACCTTC. This encodes CASSMGVGKYTF.

The V and J genes are TRBV5-1 and TRBJ2-1; D perhaps matches TRBD1 (5 bases). The CDR3 runs 13 residues. Looked up from germline, CDR1 is SGHRS and CDR2 is YFSETQ. Trimming shortened V by 4 bases and J by 6 bases, and 11 bases separated the two germline ends. The CDR3 sequence: CASSPQGLNEQFF. CDR3 nucleotides: TGCGCCAGCAGCCCTCAGGGCCTCAATGAGCAGTTCTTC.

The V and J genes are TRBV7-9 and TRBJ2-2, with D unresolved. Germline values: CDR1 SEHNR, CDR2 FQNEAQ (reference sequence). Trimming cost V 1 base and J 2 bases, with 11 bases left between them. The CDR3 sequence is 16 residues long. The CDR3 loop reads CASSLEGHRNTGELFF. CDR3 in DNA: TGTGCCAGCAGCTTAGAAGGTCACCGAAACACCGGGGAGCTGTTTTTT.

The chain recombines TRBV6-1 with TRBJ2-7, with D possibly matching TRBD2 (6 bases). CDR1 MNHNS and CDR2 SASEGT come from the germline V gene. CDR3 length: 13 residues. Trimming shortened V by 4 bases and J by 6 bases, and 13 bases separated the two germline ends. CDR3 nucleotides: TGTGCCAGCAGTGTGGCGACTAGTCGCGAGCAGTACTTC. It yields the protein CASSVATSREQYF.

The rearrangement uses TRBV15 and TRBJ2-3; TRBD2 is a possible D gene (6 bases). V dropped 0 bases and J dropped 4 bases, with 17 bases sitting between them. There are 17 residues in the CDR3. Germline values: CDR1 LNHNV, CDR2 YYDKDF (reference sequence). As DNA, the CDR3 is TGTGCCACCAGCAGAGAAGTTGGCGGGGAAGGGGCAGATACGCAGTATTTT. It encodes CATSREVGGEGADTQYF.